These 8 T cell receptor beta chains came from one sample sequenced in a study of cytomegalovirus exposure and HLA in healthy donors. 13 Jbeta primers and 60 Vbeta primers were used for the PCR. The data were produced by immunoSEQ multiplex PCR, yet TCRdb's version contains in-frame clones alone and is incomplete. The table records under 200,000 clones, about 70% of them present only once. The source material was PBMCs. These receptors were collected from a young woman in good health and CMV-seronegative.

The chain links TRBV7-6 to TRBJ2-7; 7 bases are a match to TRBD1. The CDR3 loop spans 15 amino acids. Germline CDR1 and CDR2: SGHVS and FNYEAQ. Losses at the gene ends were 5 bases for V and 7 bases for J; bases not matched to a gene: 14. CDR3 sequence (DNA): TGTGCCAGCAGCGGGCCGGGACAGCTCCTTAGTGAGCAGTACTTC. It codes for CASSGPGQLLSEQYF.

This chain links TRBV5-4 with TRBJ2-4; 8 bases match TRBD2. The germline CDR1 and CDR2 sequences are SGHNT and YYREEE (reference sequence). The V segment lost 1 base and the J segment 15 bases; nucleotides outside the gene matches: 9. The CDR3 covers 13 residues. CDR3 in amino acids: CASSLNSGSSPYF. The CDR3 DNA follows: TGTGCCAGCAGCTTGAACAGCGGGAGTTCCCCGTACTTC.

V is TRBV6-1 and J is TRBJ1-2; 8 bases match TRBD1. Germline trimming cut 7 bases from V and 2 bases from J; bases unmatched to any gene: 6. Germline CDR1 is MNHNS and CDR2 is SASEGT. The CDR3 consists of 14 residues. The CDR3 DNA follows: TGTGCCAGCACTTCCGGACAGGGCAACTATGGCTACACCTTC. Amino acids: CASTSGQGNYGYTF.

This clone was counted a single time. The chain links TRBV9 to TRBJ2-1; maybe TRBD1 (5 bases). V dropped 2 bases and J dropped 6 bases, with 18 bases sitting between them. Germline values: CDR1 SGDLS, CDR2 YYNGEE. The CDR3 is 16 residues long. The CDR3 region is CASSVLPLGQGNEQFF. CDR3 DNA: TGTGCCAGCAGCGTGTTGCCCCTCGGACAAGGCAATGAGCAGTTCTTC.

This sequence joins TRBV27 and TRBJ1-1; 7 bases are shared with TRBD1. The junction had 6 bases not matched to a gene; V was cut back by 0 bases and J by 5 bases. The CDR3 has 15 residues. Per the germline V gene, CDR1 is MNHEY and CDR2 is SMNVEV (reference sequence). The CDR3 DNA is TGTGCCAGCAGTTTATCCGGGACAGTGAGGACTGAAGCTTTCTTT. It is translated as CASSLSGTVRTEAFF.

The chain combines TRBV4-1 with TRBJ2-6; weak D call: TRBD2 (6 bases). CDR3 size: 17 residues. V was cut by 1 base and J by 2 bases, with 12 bases left in between. Germline values: CDR1 MGHRA, CDR2 YSYEKL. The chain's CDR3 is CASSQAPRGTGANVLTF. In nucleotides, the CDR3 is TGCGCCAGCAGCCAAGCCCCTCGGGGGACTGGGGCCAACGTCCTGACTTTC.

In its sample, this clone was seen many times. The rearrangement links TRBV6-1 to TRBJ2-1; no firm D call. This CDR3 has 13 amino acids. Trimming shortened V by 0 bases and J by 6 bases, and 6 bases separated the two germline ends. Per germline, CDR1 MNHNS and CDR2 SASEGT. The CDR3 loop is CASSEATVNEQFF. The CDR3 nucleotides are TGTGCCAGCAGTGAAGCCACGGTCAATGAGCAGTTCTTC.

The chain recombines TRBV19 with TRBJ2-5; 9 nucleotides agree with TRBD1. The CDR3 runs to 14 residues. In germline, CDR1 is LNHDA, CDR2 SQIVND (reference sequence). J lost 5 bases, V lost 6 bases, and 7 bases had no gene match. The CDR3 sequence: CASSKGQGRETQYF. For the CDR3, the DNA is TGTGCCAGTAGCAAGGGACAGGGTAGGGAGACCCAGTACTTC.